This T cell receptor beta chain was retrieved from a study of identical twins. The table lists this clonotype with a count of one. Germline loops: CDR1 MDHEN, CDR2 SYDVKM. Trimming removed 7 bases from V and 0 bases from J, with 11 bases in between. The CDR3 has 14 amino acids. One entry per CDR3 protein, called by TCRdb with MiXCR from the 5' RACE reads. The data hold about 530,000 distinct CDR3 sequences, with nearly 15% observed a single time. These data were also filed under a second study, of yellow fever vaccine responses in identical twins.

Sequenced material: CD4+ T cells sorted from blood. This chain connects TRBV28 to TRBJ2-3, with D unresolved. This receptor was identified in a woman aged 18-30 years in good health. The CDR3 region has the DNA TGTGCCAGCACCCGGTCTGGCAGCACAGATACGCAGTATTTT. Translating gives CASTRSGSTDTQYF.